One sample yielded the 3 T cell receptor beta chains listed below, sequenced in a study of cytomegalovirus exposure and HLA in healthy donors. It was with 60 Vbeta and 13 Jbeta primers that the PCR ran. Assay: immunoSEQ multiplex PCR; the TCRdb copy retains only in-frame clones and omits some. Found here are about 190,000 clones, around 83% of them singletons; the top ten hold over 1.5%. Sequenced input: PBMCs. Every receptor here comes from a man aged 35 to 55 in good health and CMV-seropositive.

This chain links TRBV28 with TRBJ1-4, with D maybe TRBD1 (5 bases). The CDR3 has 13 amino acids. Per germline, CDR1 MDHEN and CDR2 SYDVKM. V lost 6 bases to trimming and J lost 7 bases, with 12 bases between them. The CDR3 sequence is CASSRGIPEKLFF. The CDR3 DNA reads as TGTGCCAGCAGCCGGGGGATACCTGAAAAACTGTTTTTT.

The V call is TRBV4-2, the J call TRBJ2-2; 11 positions match TRBD2. This CDR3 spans 16 amino acids. Germline V gives CDR1 LGHNA, CDR2 YNFKEQ. V dropped 4 bases and J dropped 2; count of bases not matched to a gene: 3. The DNA for the CDR3 is TGTGCCAGCAGCCCGACTAGCGGGAAAAACACCGGGGAGCTGTTTTTT. It yields the protein CASSPTSGKNTGELFF.

V and J are TRBV18 and TRBJ2-7, with 7 bases fitting TRBD1. The CDR3 contains 15 residues. Germline CDR1 KGHSH, CDR2 LQKENI. V lost 0 bases, J lost 3 bases, and 5 bases stayed unmatched. The CDR3 DNA reads TGTGCCAGCTCACCACCACAGGGGATTGTCTACGAGCAGTACTTC. Its translation is CASSPPQGIVYEQYF.